This is a list of T cell receptor beta chains from one sample in a study of blood T cell repertoires in COVID-19. Method: immunoSEQ multiplex PCR; TCRdb's copy keeps in-frame clones and lacks some. The data contain 86,000 or so clones, roughly three quarters of them singletons. Sequenced input: peripheral blood. Receptor source: a man in his sixties or seventies with acute or convalescent COVID-19. Each CDR3 is given with its conserved first and last residue.

v_gene,CDR3aa
TRBV28,CASRQGGNTEAFF
TRBV28,CASRPGSINQPQHF
TRBV19,CASSTQGRGQPQHF
TRBV12-2,CASRQGWNTQYF
TRBV9,CASSVGLAGHPAEQYF
TRBV28,CASRTGGGTKNIQYF
TRBV11-2,CASSLTVTGAYGYTF
TRBV5-1,CATSGTGLWDEQFF
TRBV5-1,CASSLTVPDTQYF
TRBV21-1,CASSNWHEQYF
TRBV27,CASSRRANEKLFF
TRBV7-8,CASSVRGLAGVLVYNEQFF
TRBV7-9,CASSLVPWDRPINNEQFF
TRBV28,CASSAPGQGVYGYTF
TRBV29-1,CSVVWGTGGTEAFF
TRBV27,CASSLSWDSHGYTF
TRBV7-7,CASSLTGGAGETQYF
TRBV3-1/TRBV3-2,CASRQRGGKGEQYF
TRBV11-2,CASSLKTGSETQYF
TRBV2,CASSLKGQGAGELFF
TRBV19,CASSETGLNTEAFF
TRBV27,CARPQGLFSPLHF
TRBV5-4,CASSPGGAGGHINEQFF
TRBV5-1,CASSSFTDTQYF
TRBV7-2,CASSLLLGTAYGYTF
TRBV7-2,CASLASGRGQETQYF
TRBV6-5,CASSFYRGANEKLFF
TRBV7-2,CASSLWQIDTQYF
TRBV9,CASSHRDSGTSPLHF
TRBV12-3/TRBV12-4,CATGRGYGYTF
TRBV20-1,CSAGLQETQYF
TRBV4-1,CASSQWGGYEKLFF
TRBV27,CASSFLQGAAFF
TRBV28,CATRTGNTGELFF
TRBV4-1,CASSQDGTGGDEKLFF
TRBV28,CASSFLGGGYTF
TRBV30,CAWGGEGEKLFF
TRBV2,CASNEREGVSGNTIYF
TRBV2,CASGDSMNTEAFF
TRBV10-2,CASSVAGVGYTF
TRBV5-1,CASSLVPRQQRGIQYF
TRBV6-5,CASSYRSPNYGYTF
TRBV27,CASSFKRGGDEQFF